The rows below give T cell receptor beta chains drawn from one sample of a study of T-cell memory formation after mild COVID-19. TCRdb reprocessed the 5' RACE reads with MiXCR, giving one entry per CDR3 protein. In the table there are some 250,000 distinct CDR3 sequences, more than 8% of which are singletons. The material sequenced was PBMCs or a T cell subset sorted from them (not recorded which). Receptors originate from a man aged 18 to 30 who had mild COVID-19 (a few samples of this study predate the infection). Cell type and time point are not known. Each CDR3 is given with its conserved first and last residue. The D gene is left open where the match is weak. Clone size is not always given. Where it is, it says once, few, many or a class for expanded clones.

J gene: TRBJ1-2; V gene: TRBV6-5; clone size: many; D gene: NA; CDR3 DNA: TGTGCCAGCAGTTACAAGGAGGACTATGGCTACACCTTC; CDR3 protein: CASSYKEDYGYTF
J gene: TRBJ1-1; V gene: TRBV28; clone size: few; D gene: NA; CDR3 DNA: TGTGCCAGCAGTTCCGTAGAGAGGAACACTGAAGCTTTCTTT; CDR3 protein: CASSSVERNTEAFF
J gene: TRBJ2-2; V gene: TRBV7-8; clone size: NA; D gene: TRBD2; CDR3 DNA: TGTGCCAGCAGGGGGGGGGACTCGGTCTCGAACACCGGGGAGCTGTTTTTT; CDR3 protein: CASRGGDSVSNTGELFF
J gene: TRBJ1-2; V gene: TRBV5-1; clone size: NA; D gene: TRBD1; CDR3 DNA: TGCGCCAGCAGCATCGACCGTCCCGGGACAGGGGGAGGCTACACCTTC; CDR3 protein: CASSIDRPGTGGGYTF
J gene: TRBJ1-1; V gene: TRBV20-1; clone size: few; D gene: NA; CDR3 DNA: TGCAGTGCTAGAGTCACCTCGGCAGTGGCCCTGCGGACTGAAGCTTTCTTT; CDR3 protein: CSARVTSAVALRTEAFF
J gene: TRBJ1-2; V gene: TRBV6-5; clone size: NA; D gene: NA; CDR3 DNA: TGTGCCAGCAGTTATTTGGACAGTCTTAACTATGGCTACACCTTC; CDR3 protein: CASSYLDSLNYGYTF
J gene: TRBJ2-5; V gene: TRBV5-1; clone size: few; D gene: NA; CDR3 DNA: TGCGCCAGCAGCTTGCAGCCAGGACAAGAGACCCAGTACTTC; CDR3 protein: CASSLQPGQETQYF
J gene: TRBJ1-2; V gene: TRBV5-4; clone size: NA; D gene: NA; CDR3 DNA: TGTGCCAGCAGAATGGAAACCAGGGTGCAGGGCTACACCTTC; CDR3 protein: CASRMETRVQGYTF
J gene: TRBJ1-1; V gene: TRBV5-6; clone size: many; D gene: NA; CDR3 DNA: TGTGCCAGCAGCCCCTTGGGGGGGACTGAAGCTTTCTTT; CDR3 protein: CASSPLGGTEAFF
J gene: TRBJ1-1; V gene: TRBV23-1; clone size: NA; D gene: NA; CDR3 DNA: TGCGCCAGCAGTCAATCTAAGAAGGGTAACACTGAAGCTTTCTTT; CDR3 protein: CASSQSKKGNTEAFF
J gene: TRBJ2-1; V gene: TRBV20-1; clone size: NA; D gene: NA; CDR3 DNA: TGCAGTGCTAGAGGGACTCTTGCTGGAGAGCAGTTCTTC; CDR3 protein: CSARGTLAGEQFF
J gene: TRBJ1-5; V gene: TRBV5-1; clone size: few; D gene: NA; CDR3 DNA: TGCGCCAGCAGCTTGGGGGACTTAGATCAGCCCCAGCATTTT; CDR3 protein: CASSLGDLDQPQHF
J gene: TRBJ1-2; V gene: TRBV6-2/TRBV6-3; clone size: NA; D gene: NA; CDR3 DNA: TGTGCCAGCAGTCACTTTGTCGGGGGTGGCTACACCTTC; CDR3 protein: CASSHFVGGGYTF
J gene: TRBJ1-6; V gene: TRBV6-5; clone size: few; D gene: NA; CDR3 DNA: TGTGCCAGCAGTTACGGGCAGAATTCACCCCTCCACTTT; CDR3 protein: CASSYGQNSPLHF
J gene: TRBJ2-3; V gene: TRBV7-7; clone size: NA; D gene: NA; CDR3 DNA: TGTGCCAGCAGCCCCACTGGCCCCGGGAGTGTGGATACGCAGTATTTT; CDR3 protein: CASSPTGPGSVDTQYF
J gene: TRBJ2-5; V gene: TRBV7-2; clone size: NA; D gene: NA; CDR3 DNA: TGTGCCAGCAGCTTAGTAGCCTTGTCGGGGTTAGAGACCCAGTACTTC; CDR3 protein: CASSLVALSGLETQYF
J gene: TRBJ1-5; V gene: TRBV23-1; clone size: NA; D gene: TRBD1; CDR3 DNA: TGCGCCAGCAGAAGGACAGGCGACAATCAGCCCCAGCATTTT; CDR3 protein: CASRRTGDNQPQHF
J gene: TRBJ2-1; V gene: TRBV20-1; clone size: NA; D gene: NA; CDR3 DNA: TGCAGTGCTCCTTCATTCACGTCCAGCGGCGACAATGAGCAGTTCTTC; CDR3 protein: CSAPSFTSSGDNEQFF
J gene: TRBJ1-5; V gene: TRBV2; clone size: NA; D gene: NA; CDR3 DNA: TGTGCCAGCACCCCCCCTCCGGGTACGGCCGATCAGCCCCAGCATTTT; CDR3 protein: CASTPPPGTADQPQHF
J gene: TRBJ2-7; V gene: TRBV18; clone size: NA; D gene: TRBD2; CDR3 DNA: TGTGCCAGCTCACCAAGGGAGGGAGTCTCCTACGAGCAGTACTTC; CDR3 protein: CASSPREGVSYEQYF
J gene: TRBJ2-7; V gene: TRBV18; clone size: NA; D gene: NA; CDR3 DNA: TGTGCCAGCTCACCACCACAGACCTACGAGCAGTACTTC; CDR3 protein: CASSPPQTYEQYF
J gene: TRBJ2-5; V gene: TRBV9; clone size: few; D gene: NA; CDR3 DNA: TGTGCCAGCGGCAAGACGTACCAAGAGACCCAGTACTTC; CDR3 protein: CASGKTYQETQYF
J gene: TRBJ2-7; V gene: TRBV10-1; clone size: few; D gene: TRBD1; CDR3 DNA: TGCGCCAGCATCCGGGGCAGGGGGCTCTCGGACTCCTACGAGCAGTACTTC; CDR3 protein: CASIRGRGLSDSYEQYF
J gene: TRBJ1-5; V gene: TRBV5-1; clone size: few; D gene: NA; CDR3 DNA: TGCGCCAGCAGCTTGGAGGGGGGCGCGGGGCAGCCCCAGCATTTT; CDR3 protein: CASSLEGGAGQPQHF
J gene: TRBJ1-1; V gene: TRBV5-6; clone size: few; D gene: NA; CDR3 DNA: TGTGCCAGCAGCTTGATCAGGTTGAGGGACCCTGAAGCTTTCTTT; CDR3 protein: CASSLIRLRDPEAFF
J gene: TRBJ2-5; V gene: TRBV6-5; clone size: NA; D gene: TRBD2; CDR3 DNA: TGTGCCAGCAGTCCCCGTTTGGGGGAGGGGGAGACCCAGTACTTC; CDR3 protein: CASSPRLGEGETQYF
J gene: TRBJ1-1; V gene: TRBV6-2/TRBV6-3; clone size: many; D gene: TRBD1; CDR3 DNA: TGTGCCAGCAGAAATCAAATAAAGGCCGGGACAGGGTTGGTGAACACTGAAGCTTTCTTT; CDR3 protein: CASRNQIKAGTGLVNTEAFF